This is a list of T cell receptor beta chains from one sample in a study of blood T cell repertoires in COVID-19. The table came from immunoSEQ multiplex PCR; TCRdb's copy has only in-frame clones and leaves some out. The data show around 300,000 clones, 86% seen once. Sequencing input: peripheral blood. All receptors derive from a woman under 40 with active or convalescent COVID-19. Both conserved end residues are part of each CDR3. A D gene is named only where the DNA matches it firmly. Size is omitted from some rows. Given values are once, few, many or a class for expanded clones.

clone size | D gene | V gene | CDR3 protein
- | TRBD1 | TRBV5-6 | CASSLGTGLTEAFF
- | - | TRBV7-9 | CASNPGGDTQYF
- | - | TRBV28 | CASSRPGTFNTGELFF
- | - | TRBV5-1 | CASSYLGDTQYF
once | TRBD1 | TRBV2 | CASSRDRNTEAFF
- | - | TRBV9 | CASSVGNSHTQYF
- | - | TRBV7-9 | CASSLIVRISGINTEAFF
- | TRBD2 | TRBV7-2 | CASSRSGGATDTQYF
- | TRBD1 | TRBV6-5 | CASRKQGVSTEAFF
- | TRBD1 | TRBV28 | CASRPGQLAYGYTF
once | - | TRBV5-6 | CASSATSSYEQYF
- | - | TRBV7-2 | CASSLVPITTGDTEAFF
- | TRBD1 | TRBV28 | CASSLDRGGDEQFF
once | TRBD1 | TRBV3-1/TRBV3-2 | CASSPTGKGAQYF
- | TRBD2 | TRBV3-1/TRBV3-2 | CASSHPGLAGGAETQYF
- | - | TRBV30 | CAWSTGVNTEAFF
- | - | TRBV5-1 | CASNSRGTDTQYF
- | TRBD2 | TRBV7-2 | CASSVRKAGVSTDTQYF
- | - | TRBV30 | CAWRARSGGGNQPQHF
- | TRBD1 | TRBV30 | CAWSVQGEGGYTF
- | TRBD1 | TRBV28 | CASSAGQGYGYTF
- | TRBD1 | TRBV7-2 | CASSLWPGGGEAFF
- | TRBD1 | TRBV3-1/TRBV3-2 | CASSRDSNTEAFF
few | - | TRBV6-5 | CASTDPRGGETEAFF
- | - | TRBV6-2/TRBV6-3 | CASSRLNPGGGYTF
- | TRBD1 | TRBV4-3 | CASSQNRGAGQPQHF
- | TRBD1 | TRBV5-1 | CASSLQGRDGYTF
- | - | TRBV19 | CASSIVTGQETQYF
- | - | TRBV30 | CAWSVLGQVGNTEAFF
few | - | TRBV19 | CASSRRLAYNSPLHF
- | - | TRBV5-1 | CASSFAKRPGSGDNTEAFF
- | - | TRBV30 | CAWGLGGGYGYTF
- | TRBD1 | TRBV7-9 | CAAGDRADEKLFF
- | - | TRBV6-6 | CASSRNTYEQYF
- | - | TRBV5-1 | CASSGGPSTNEKLFF
- | TRBD1 | TRBV27 | CASSSYRGNNEKLFF
- | TRBD2 | TRBV3-1/TRBV3-2 | CASSPPGLAVSTDTQYF
- | - | TRBV18 | CASSRTGSEAFF
few | - | TRBV4-1 | CASSQDPGARYGYTF
once | - | TRBV2 | CAITGTNYGYTF
- | - | TRBV3-1/TRBV3-2 | CASSQVLRRGTGELFF
- | - | TRBV5-1 | CASSLEGADPDYGYTF
- | TRBD1 | TRBV7-2 | CASSWGQGNQPQHF
- | TRBD2 | TRBV19 | CASSKLAGWNTGELFF
- | TRBD1 | TRBV19 | CASTGTGDWTGELFF
- | - | TRBV27 | CASNAGYSNQPQHF
- | - | TRBV3-1/TRBV3-2 | CASSPGSKNIQYF
- | - | TRBV7-9 | CASSPSGRVAGANVLTF